This entry is about one TCR beta chain. The antigen is not known. This sample was included in a study of cytomegalovirus exposure and HLA in healthy donors. Broader study findings: As was reported, the classifier diagnosed cytomegalovirus status with high specificity and sensitivity. Beyond CMV serostatus, there was no information to go on about immune exposure.

The CDR3 extends over 14 amino acids. Losses at the gene ends were 2 bases for V and 7 bases for J; bases not matched to a gene: 9. CDR1 and CDR2 (germline): SGHDT, YYEEEE. 13 Jbeta primers and 60 Vbeta primers were used for the PCR. Data came from immunoSEQ multiplex PCR; TCRdb stores just in-frame clones and leaves some out. The sample comprises 91,000 or so clones, over 75% of which are singletons, and under 7% rests with the top ten. Sequenced sample: PBMCs. This clonotype was sampled from a man aged 30 to 45 in good health and CMV-seropositive. The V gene is TRBV5-6, the J gene TRBJ2-7; TRBD1 agrees at 7 bases. This CDR3 is CASSLGTVVVEQYF. CDR3 DNA sequence: TGTGCCAGCAGCTTAGGGACAGTTGTTGTAGAGCAGTACTTC.